This entry concerns a single TCR beta chain. Its antigen is unknown. An end of the junction does not agree with germline; a read error may underlie this. CDR1 is MGHRA, CDR2 YSYEKL, per germline. The CDR3 length is 20 residues. TCRdb analysed the 5' RACE reads with MiXCR anew, one entry per CDR3 protein. The top ten hold about 2.3% of the sample, which has about 150,000 distinct CDR3 sequences, over 15% seen once. The record originates from a study of T-cell memory formation after mild COVID-19. General study results and limits: Cross-reactive memory appears to have joined, as suggested by some responding clones showing up in pre-infection memory. A second wave expanding day 15 to 37 was CD4+-biased; contracting clones were balanced. Confirmation was lacking for SARS-CoV-2 specificity of second-wave clones that peaked on day 37.

The receptor was isolated from an adult woman who had mild COVID-19 (a few samples of this study predate the infection). Cell type and time point are not known. Sequencing input: PBMCs or a T cell subset sorted from them (not recorded which). The chain links TRBV4-1 to TRBJ2-1; 9 nucleotides agree with TRBD1. CDR3 amino acids: CASNQHLTGGTINLYNEQFF. The CDR3 coding sequence is TGCGCCAGCAACCAACACTTAACAGGGGGCACCATTAACCTTTACAATGAGCAGTTCTTC.